This entry describes one TCR beta chain. Its target is unknown. The CDR3 has 15 residues. The ends lost 3 bases at V and 5 bases at J; junction bases unmatched: 4. CDR1 is MNHNS, CDR2 SASEGT, per germline. The sample is drawn from a study of cytomegalovirus exposure and HLA in healthy donors. Overall study results and limits: Solely CMV serostatus was available to characterize immune exposure.

60 Vbeta and 13 Jbeta primers were used in PCR. The method was immunoSEQ multiplex PCR; TCRdb's version includes in-frame clones alone and lacks a portion of them. The sample lists 80,000 or so clones, less than 80% occurring once. The sequence came from a man aged 30 to 45 in good health and CMV-seropositive. The V call is TRBV6-1, the J call TRBJ2-3; 11 bases agree with TRBD2. Sample: PBMCs. The CDR3 here is CASSDLAGGGDTQYF. CDR3 coding DNA: TGTGCCAGCAGTGATCTAGCGGGAGGAGGAGATACGCAGTATTTT.